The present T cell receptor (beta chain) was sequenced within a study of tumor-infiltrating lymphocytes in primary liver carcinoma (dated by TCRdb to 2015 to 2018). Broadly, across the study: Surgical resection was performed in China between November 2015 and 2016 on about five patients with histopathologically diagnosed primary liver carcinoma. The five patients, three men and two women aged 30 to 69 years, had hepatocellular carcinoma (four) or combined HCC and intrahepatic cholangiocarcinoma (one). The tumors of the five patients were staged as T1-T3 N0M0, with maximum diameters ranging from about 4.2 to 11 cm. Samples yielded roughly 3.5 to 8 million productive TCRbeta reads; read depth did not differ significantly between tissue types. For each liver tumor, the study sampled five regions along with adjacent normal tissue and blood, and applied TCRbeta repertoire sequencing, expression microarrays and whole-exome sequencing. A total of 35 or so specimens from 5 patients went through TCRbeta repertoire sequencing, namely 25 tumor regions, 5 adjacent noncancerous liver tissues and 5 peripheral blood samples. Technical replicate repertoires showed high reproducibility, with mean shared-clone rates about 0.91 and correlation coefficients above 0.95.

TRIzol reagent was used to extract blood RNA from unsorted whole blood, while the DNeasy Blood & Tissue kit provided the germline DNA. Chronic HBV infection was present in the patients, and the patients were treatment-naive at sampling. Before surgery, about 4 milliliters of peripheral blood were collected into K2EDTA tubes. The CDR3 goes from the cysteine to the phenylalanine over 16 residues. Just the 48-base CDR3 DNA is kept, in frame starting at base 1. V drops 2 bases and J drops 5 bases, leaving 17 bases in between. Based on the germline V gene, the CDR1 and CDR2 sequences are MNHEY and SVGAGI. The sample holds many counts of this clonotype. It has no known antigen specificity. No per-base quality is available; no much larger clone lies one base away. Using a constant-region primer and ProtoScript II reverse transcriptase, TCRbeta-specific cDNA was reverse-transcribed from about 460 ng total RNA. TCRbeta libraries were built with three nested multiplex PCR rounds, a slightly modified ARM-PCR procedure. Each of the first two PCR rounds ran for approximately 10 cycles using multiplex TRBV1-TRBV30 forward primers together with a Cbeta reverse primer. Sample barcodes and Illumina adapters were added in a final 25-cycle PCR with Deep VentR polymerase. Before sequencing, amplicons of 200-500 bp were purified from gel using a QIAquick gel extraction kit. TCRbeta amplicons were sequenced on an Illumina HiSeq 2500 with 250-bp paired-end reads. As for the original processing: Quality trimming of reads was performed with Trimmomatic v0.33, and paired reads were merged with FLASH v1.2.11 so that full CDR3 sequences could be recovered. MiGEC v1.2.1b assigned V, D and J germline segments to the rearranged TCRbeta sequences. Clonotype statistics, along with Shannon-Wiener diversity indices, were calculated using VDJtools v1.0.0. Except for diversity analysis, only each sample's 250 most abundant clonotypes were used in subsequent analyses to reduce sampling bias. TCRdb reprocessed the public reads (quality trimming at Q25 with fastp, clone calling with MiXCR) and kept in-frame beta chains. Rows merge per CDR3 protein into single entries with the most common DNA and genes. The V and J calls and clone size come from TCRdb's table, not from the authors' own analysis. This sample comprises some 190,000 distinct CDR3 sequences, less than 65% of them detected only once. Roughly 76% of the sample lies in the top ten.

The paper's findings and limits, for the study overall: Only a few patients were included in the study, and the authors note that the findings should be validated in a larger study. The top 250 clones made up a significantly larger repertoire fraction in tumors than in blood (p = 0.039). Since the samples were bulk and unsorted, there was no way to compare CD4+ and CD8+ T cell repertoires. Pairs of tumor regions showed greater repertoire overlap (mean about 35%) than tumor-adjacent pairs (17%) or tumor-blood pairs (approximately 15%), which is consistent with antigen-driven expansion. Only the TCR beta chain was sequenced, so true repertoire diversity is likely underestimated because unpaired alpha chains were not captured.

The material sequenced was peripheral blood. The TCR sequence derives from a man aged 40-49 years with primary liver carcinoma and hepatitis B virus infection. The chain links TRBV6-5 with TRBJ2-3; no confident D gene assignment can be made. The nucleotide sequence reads TGTGCCAGCAGTTACGGGCCTATTCGTATGGGAGATACGCAGTATTTT. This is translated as CASSYGPIRMGDTQYF.